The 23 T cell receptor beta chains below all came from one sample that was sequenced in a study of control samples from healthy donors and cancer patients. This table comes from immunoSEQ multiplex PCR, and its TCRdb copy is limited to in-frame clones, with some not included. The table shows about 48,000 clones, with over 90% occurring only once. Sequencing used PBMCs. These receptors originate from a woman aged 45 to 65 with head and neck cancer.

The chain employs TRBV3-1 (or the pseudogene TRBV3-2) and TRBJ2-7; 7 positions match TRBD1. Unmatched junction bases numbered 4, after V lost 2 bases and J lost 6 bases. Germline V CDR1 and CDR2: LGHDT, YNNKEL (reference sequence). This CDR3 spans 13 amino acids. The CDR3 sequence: CASSQPGTVEQYF. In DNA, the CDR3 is TGTGCCAGCAGCCAACCCGGGACAGTCGAGCAGTACTTC.

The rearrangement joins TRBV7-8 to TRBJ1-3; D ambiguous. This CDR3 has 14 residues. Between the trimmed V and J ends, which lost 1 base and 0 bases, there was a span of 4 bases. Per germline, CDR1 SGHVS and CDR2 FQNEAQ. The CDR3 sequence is CASSLEFSGNTIYF. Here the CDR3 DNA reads TGTGCCAGCAGCTTAGAATTCTCTGGAAACACCATATATTTT.

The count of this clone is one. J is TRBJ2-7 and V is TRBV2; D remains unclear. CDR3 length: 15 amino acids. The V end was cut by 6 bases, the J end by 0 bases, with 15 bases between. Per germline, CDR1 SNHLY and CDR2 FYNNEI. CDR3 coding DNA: TGTGCCAGCAGACCGGGCCCCCCTTCCTCCTACGAGCAGTACTTC. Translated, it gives CASRPGPPSSYEQYF.

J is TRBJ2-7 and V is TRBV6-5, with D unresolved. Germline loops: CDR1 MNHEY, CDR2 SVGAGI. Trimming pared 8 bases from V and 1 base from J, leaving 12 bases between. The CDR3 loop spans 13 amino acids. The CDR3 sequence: CASLRLGSYEQYF. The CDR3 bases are TGTGCCAGCTTAAGGCTTGGGTCCTACGAGCAGTACTTC.

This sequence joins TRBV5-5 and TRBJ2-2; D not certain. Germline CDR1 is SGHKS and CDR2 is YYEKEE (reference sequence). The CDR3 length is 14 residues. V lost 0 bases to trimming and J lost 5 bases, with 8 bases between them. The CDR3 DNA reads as TGTGCCAGCAGCTTGGGCTTCGGGACCGGGGAGCTGTTTTTT. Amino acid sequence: CASSLGFGTGELFF.

CDR3 DNA: TGCGCCAGCAGCTTGGAGGGCTCCTACAATGAGCAGTTCTTC. It specifies CASSLEGSYNEQFF. The chain links TRBV5-1 to TRBJ2-1; no reliable D call. The CDR3 is made up of 14 amino acids. Trimming removed 0 bases at V and 0 bases at J, with 4 bases between. From germline, CDR1 is SGHRS and CDR2 YFSETQ. The variable domain in full, completed from reference TRBV5-1 and TRBJ2-1, reads KAGVTQTPRYLIKTRGQQVTLSCSPISGHRSVSWYQQTPGQGLQFLFEYFSETQRNKGNFPGRFSGRQFSNSRSEMNVSTLELGDSALYLCASSLEGSYNEQFFGPGTRLTVL.

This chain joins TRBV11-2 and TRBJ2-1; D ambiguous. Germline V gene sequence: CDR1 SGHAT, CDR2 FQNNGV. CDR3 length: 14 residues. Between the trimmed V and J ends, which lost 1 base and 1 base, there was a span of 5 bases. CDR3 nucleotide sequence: TGTGCCAGCAGCTTAGGAGATTCCTACAATGAGCAGTTCTTC. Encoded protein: CASSLGDSYNEQFF.

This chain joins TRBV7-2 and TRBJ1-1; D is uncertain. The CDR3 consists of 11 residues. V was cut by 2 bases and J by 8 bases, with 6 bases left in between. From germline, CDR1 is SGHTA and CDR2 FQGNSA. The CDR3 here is CASSLSQEAFF. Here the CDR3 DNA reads TGTGCCAGCAGCTTAAGTCAAGAAGCTTTCTTT.

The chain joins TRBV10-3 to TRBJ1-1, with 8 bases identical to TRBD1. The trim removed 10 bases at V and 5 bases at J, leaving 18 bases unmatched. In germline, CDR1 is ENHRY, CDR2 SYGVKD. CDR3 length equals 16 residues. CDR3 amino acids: CATLKMIDRGWTEAFF. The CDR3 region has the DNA TGTGCCACCCTAAAGATGATTGACAGGGGTTGGACTGAAGCTTTCTTT.

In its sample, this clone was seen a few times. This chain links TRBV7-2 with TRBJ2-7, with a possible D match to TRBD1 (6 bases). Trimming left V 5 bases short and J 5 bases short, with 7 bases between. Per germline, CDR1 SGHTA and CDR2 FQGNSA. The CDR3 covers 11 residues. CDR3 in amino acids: CASSPGDEQYF. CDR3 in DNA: TGTGCCAGCAGCCCAGGGGACGAGCAGTACTTC.

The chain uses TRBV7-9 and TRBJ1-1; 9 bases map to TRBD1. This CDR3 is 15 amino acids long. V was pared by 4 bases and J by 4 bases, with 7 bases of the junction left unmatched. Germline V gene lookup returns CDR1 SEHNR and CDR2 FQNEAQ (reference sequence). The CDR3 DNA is TGTGCCAGCAGCTCGACAGGGGGAAGTGGCACTGAAGCTTTCTTT. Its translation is CASSSTGGSGTEAFF.

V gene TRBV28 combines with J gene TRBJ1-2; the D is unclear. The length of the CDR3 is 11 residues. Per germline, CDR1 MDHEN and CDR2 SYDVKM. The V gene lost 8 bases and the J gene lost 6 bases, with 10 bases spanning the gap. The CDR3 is CASLGVDGYTF. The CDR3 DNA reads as TGTGCCAGCCTCGGGGTGGATGGCTACACCTTC.

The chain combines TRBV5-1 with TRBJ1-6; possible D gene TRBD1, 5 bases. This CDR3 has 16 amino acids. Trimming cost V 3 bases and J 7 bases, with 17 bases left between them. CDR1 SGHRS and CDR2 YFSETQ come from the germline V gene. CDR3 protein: CASSWDQGMENSPLHF. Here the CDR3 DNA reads TGCGCCAGCAGCTGGGACCAGGGAATGGAGAATTCACCCCTCCACTTT.

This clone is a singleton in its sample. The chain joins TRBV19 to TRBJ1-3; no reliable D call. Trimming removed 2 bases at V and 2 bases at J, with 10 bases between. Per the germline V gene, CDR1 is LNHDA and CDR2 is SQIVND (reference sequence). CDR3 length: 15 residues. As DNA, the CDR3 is TGTGCCAGTAGTATAAATGAAGGGACTGGAAACACCATATATTTT. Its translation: CASSINEGTGNTIYF.

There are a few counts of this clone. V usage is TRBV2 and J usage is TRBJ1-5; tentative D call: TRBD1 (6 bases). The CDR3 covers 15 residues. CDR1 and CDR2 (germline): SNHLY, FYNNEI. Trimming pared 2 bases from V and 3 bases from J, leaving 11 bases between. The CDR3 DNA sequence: TGTGCCAGCAGTGAAAGTGGACAGCTCAATCAGCCCCAGCATTTT. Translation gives CASSESGQLNQPQHF.

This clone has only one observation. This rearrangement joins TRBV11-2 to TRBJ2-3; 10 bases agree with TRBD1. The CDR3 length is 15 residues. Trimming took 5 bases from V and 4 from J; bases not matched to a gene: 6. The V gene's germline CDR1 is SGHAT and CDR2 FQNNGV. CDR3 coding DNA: TGTGCCAGCAGCCTTAAGGGACAGGGGTCAGATACGCAGTATTTT. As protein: CASSLKGQGSDTQYF.

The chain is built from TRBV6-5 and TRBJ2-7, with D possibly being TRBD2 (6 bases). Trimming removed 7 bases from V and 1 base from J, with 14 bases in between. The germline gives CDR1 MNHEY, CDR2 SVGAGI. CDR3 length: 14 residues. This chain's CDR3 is CASNRVRGSYEQYF. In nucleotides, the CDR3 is TGTGCCAGCAACCGCGTCCGGGGGTCCTACGAGCAGTACTTC.

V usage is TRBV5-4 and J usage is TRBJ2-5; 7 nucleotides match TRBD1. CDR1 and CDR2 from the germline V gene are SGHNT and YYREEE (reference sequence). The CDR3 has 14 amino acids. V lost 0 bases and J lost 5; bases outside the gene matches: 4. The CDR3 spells CASSLDSRGETQYF. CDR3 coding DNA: TGTGCCAGCAGCTTGGATTCCAGGGGGGAGACCCAGTACTTC.

The CDR3 coding sequence is TGTGCCAGCAGTGACAGGGTACGGCAGCCCCAGCATTTT. Protein: CASSDRVRQPQHF. The V call is TRBV6-2 or TRBV6-3, the J call TRBJ1-5; 7 bases map to TRBD1. Germline V gives CDR1 MNHEY, CDR2 SVGEGT. The ends lost 5 bases at V and 7 bases at J; junction bases unmatched: 5. The CDR3 contains 13 residues.

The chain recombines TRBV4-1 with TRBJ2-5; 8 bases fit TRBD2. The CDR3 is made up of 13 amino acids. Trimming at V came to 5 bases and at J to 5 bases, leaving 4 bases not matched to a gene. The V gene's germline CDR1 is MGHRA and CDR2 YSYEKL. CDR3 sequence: CASSSGGRETQYF. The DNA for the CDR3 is TGCGCCAGCAGCTCGGGGGGGCGGGAGACCCAGTACTTC.

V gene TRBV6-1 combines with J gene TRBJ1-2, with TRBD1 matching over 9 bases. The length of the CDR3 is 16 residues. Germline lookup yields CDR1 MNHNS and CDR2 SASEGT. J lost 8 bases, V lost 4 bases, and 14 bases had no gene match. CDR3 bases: TGTGCCAGCAGTGGAGGGACAGGGCACATCTTGGGAGGCTACACCTTC. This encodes CASSGGTGHILGGYTF.

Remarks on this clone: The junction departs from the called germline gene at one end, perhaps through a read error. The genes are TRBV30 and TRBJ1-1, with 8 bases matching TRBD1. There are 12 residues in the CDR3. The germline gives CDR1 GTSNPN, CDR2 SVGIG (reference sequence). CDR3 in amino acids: CAWTGLNTEAFF. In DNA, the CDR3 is TGTGCTTGGACAGGGTTGAACACTGAAGCTTTCTTT.

CDR3 in DNA: TGTGCCAGTAGCACGACAGGGAGCTCCTATAATTCACCCCTCCACTTT. Its translation: CASSTTGSSYNSPLHF. This chain joins TRBV19 and TRBJ1-6; 7 nucleotides match TRBD1. The length of the CDR3 is 16 residues. Germline CDR1 is LNHDA and CDR2 is SQIVND (reference sequence). Trimming removed 6 bases from V and 0 bases from J; junction bases left unmatched: 5.